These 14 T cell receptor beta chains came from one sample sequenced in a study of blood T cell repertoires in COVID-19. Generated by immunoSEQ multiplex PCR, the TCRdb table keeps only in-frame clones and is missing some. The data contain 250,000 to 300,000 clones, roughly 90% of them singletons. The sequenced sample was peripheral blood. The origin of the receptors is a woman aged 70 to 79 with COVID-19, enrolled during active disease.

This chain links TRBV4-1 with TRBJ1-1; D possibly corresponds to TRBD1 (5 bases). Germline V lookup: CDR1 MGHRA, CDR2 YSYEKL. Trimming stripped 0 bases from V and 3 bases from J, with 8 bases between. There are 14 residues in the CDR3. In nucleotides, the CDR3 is TGCGCCAGCAGCCAAGATTCGGGGGACACTGAAGCTTTCTTT. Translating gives CASSQDSGDTEAFF.

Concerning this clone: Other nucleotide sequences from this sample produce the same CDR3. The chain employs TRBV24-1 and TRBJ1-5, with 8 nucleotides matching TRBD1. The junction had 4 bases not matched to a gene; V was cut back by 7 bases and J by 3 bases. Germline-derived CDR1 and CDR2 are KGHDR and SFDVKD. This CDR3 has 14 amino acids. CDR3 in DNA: TGTGCCACCAGCCCGGGACAGGTCAATCAGCCCCAGCATTTT. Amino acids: CATSPGQVNQPQHF.

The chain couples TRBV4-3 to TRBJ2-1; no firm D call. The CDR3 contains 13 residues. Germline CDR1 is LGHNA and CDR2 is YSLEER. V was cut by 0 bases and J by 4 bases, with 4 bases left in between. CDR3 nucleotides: TGCGCCAGCAGCCAAGAAATATACAATGAGCAGTTCTTC. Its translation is CASSQEIYNEQFF.

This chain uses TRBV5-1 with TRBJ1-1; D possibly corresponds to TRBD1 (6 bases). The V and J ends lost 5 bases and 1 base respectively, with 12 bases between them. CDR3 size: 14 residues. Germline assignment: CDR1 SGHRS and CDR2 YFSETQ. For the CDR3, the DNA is TGCGCCAGCAGGGGTTCCAGGGGGAACACTGAAGCTTTCTTT. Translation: CASRGSRGNTEAFF. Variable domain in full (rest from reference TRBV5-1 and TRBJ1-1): KAGVTQTPRYLIKTRGQQVTLSCSPISGHRSVSWYQQTPGQGLQFLFEYFSETQRNKGNFPGRFSGRQFSNSRSEMNVSTLELGDSALYLCASRGSRGNTEAFFGQGTRLTVV.

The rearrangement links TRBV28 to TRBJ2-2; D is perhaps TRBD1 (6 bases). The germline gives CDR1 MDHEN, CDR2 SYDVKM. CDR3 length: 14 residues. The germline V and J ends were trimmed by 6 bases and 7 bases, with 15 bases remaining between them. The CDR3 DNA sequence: TGTGCCAGCAGGAAGCAGGGGACGGGCGGGGAGCTGTTTTTT. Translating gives CASRKQGTGGELFF.

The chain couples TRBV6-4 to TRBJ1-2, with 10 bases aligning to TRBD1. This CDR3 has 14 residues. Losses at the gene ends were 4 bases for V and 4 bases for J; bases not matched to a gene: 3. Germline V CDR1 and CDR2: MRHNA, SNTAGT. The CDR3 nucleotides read TGTGCCAGCAGTGCGACAGGGGGCGCCTATGGCTACACCTTC. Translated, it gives CASSATGGAYGYTF.

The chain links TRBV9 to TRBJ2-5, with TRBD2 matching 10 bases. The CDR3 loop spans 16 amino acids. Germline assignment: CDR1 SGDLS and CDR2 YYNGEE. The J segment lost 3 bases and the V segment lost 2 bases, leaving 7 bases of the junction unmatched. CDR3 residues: CASSVSGGAREETQYF. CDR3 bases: TGTGCCAGCAGCGTCAGCGGGGGGGCCAGGGAAGAGACCCAGTACTTC. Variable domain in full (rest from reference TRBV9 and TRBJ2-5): DSGVTQTPKHLITATGQRVTLRCSPRSGDLSVYWYQQSLDQGLQFLIQYYNGEERAKGNILERFSAQQFPDLHSELNLSSLELGDSALYFCASSVSGGAREETQYFGPGTRLLVL.

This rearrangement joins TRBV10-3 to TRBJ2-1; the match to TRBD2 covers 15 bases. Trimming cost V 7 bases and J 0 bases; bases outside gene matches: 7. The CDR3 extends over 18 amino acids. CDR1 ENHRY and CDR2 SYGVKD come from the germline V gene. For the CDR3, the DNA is TGTGCCATCAAAGGGACTAGCGGGGGGCAAAGCTCCTACAATGAGCAGTTCTTC. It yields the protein CAIKGTSGGQSSYNEQFF.

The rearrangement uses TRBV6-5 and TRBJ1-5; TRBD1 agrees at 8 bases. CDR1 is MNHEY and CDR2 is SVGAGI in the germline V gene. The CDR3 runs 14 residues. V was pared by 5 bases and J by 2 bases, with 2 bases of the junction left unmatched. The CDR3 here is CASSPRGRNQPQHF. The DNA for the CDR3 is TGTGCCAGCAGTCCCAGGGGGCGCAATCAGCCCCAGCATTTT.

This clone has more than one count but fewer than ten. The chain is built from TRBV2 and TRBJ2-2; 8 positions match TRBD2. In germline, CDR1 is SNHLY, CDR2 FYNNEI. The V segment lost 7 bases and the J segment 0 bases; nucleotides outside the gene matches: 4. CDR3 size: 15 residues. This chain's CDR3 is CASNRGGSNTGELFF. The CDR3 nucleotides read TGTGCCAGCAACCGCGGGGGGTCGAACACCGGGGAGCTGTTTTTT.

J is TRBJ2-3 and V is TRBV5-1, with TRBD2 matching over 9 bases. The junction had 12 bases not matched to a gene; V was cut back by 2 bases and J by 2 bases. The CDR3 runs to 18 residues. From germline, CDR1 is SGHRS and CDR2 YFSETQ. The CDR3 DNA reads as TGCGCCAGCAGCTTTACTGGGCTGATAGCGGGGGACACAGATACGCAGTATTTT. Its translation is CASSFTGLIAGDTDTQYF.

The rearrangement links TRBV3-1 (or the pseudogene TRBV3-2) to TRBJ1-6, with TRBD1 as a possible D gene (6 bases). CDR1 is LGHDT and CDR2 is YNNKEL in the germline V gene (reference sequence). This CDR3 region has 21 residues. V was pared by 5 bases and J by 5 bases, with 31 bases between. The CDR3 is CASSSKKYVSRGLHNNSPLHF. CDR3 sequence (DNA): TGTGCCAGCAGCTCCAAGAAGTACGTTTCCAGGGGCCTACATAATAATTCACCCCTCCACTTT.

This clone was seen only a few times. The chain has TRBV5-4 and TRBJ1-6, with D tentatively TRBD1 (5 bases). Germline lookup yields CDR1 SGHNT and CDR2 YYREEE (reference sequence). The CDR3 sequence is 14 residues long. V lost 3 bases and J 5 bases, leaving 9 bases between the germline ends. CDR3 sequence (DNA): TGTGCCAGCAGCTCCCGACAGAATAATTCACCCCTCCACTTT. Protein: CASSSRQNNSPLHF.

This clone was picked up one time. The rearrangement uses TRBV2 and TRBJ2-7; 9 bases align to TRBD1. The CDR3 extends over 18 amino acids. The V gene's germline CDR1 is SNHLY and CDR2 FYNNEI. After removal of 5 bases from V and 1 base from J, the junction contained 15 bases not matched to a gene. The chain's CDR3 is CASSKRAAGTGLSYEQYF. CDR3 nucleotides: TGTGCCAGCAGTAAACGAGCTGCCGGGACAGGGTTATCCTACGAGCAGTACTTC.